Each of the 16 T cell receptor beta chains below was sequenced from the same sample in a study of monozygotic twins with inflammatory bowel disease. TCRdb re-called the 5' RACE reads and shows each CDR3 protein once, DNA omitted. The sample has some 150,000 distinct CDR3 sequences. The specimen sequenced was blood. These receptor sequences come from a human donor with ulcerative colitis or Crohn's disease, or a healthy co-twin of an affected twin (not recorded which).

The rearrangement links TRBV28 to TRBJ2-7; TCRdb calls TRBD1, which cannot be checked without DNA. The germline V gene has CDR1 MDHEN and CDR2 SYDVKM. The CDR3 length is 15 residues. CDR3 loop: CASSLRGGGAYEQYF.

The CDR3 sequence: CSARQGVRNTIYF. The chain is built from TRBV20-1 and TRBJ1-3; the TCRdb D gene call, TRBD1, has no DNA to confirm it. The germline CDR1 and CDR2 sequences are DFQATT and SNEGSKA (reference sequence). The CDR3 extends over 13 amino acids.

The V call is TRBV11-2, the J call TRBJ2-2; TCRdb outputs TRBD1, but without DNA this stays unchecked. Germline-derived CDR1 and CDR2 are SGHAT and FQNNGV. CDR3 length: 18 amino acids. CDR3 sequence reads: CASSLMSRVTAGAGELFF.

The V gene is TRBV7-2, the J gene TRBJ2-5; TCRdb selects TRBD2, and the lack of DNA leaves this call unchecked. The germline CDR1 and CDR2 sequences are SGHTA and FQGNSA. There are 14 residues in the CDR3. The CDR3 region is CASSLEGSWETQYF. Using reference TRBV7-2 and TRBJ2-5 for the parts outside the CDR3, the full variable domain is GAGVSQSPSNKVTEKGKDVELRCDPISGHTALYWYRQSLGQGLEFLIYFQGNSAPDKSGLPSDRFSAERTGGSVSTLTIQRTQQEDSAVYLCASSLEGSWETQYFGPGTRLLVL.

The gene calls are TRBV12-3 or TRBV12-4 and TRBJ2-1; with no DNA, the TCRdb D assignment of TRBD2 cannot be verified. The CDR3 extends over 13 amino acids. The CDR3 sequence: CASSGLSGHEQFF.

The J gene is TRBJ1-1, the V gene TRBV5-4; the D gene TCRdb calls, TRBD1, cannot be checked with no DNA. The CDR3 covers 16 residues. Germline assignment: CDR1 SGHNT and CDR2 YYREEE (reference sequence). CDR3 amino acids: CASSLAMGLGNTEAFF.

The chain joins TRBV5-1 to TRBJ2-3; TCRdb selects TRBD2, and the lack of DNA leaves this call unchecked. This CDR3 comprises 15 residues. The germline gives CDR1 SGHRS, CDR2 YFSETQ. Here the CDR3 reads CASSLWRGGTDTQYF.

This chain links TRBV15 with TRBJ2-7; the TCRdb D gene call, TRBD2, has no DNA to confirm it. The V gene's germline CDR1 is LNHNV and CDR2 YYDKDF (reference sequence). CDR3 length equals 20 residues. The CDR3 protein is CATSTVKLGTGTSGSYEQYF.

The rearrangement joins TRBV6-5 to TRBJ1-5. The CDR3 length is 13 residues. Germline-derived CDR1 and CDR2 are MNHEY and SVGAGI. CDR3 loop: CASSPTHNQPQHF.

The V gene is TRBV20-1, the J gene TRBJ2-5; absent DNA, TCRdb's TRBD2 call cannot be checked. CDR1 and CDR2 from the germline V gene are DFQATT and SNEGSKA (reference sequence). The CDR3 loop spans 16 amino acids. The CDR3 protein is CSARGLGVGPQETQYF.

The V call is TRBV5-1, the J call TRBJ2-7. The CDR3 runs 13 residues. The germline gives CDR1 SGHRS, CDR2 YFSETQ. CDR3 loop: CASSSESSYEQYF.

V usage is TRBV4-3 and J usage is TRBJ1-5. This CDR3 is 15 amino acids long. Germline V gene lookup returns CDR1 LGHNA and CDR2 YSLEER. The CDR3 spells CASSQDSQGDQPQHF.

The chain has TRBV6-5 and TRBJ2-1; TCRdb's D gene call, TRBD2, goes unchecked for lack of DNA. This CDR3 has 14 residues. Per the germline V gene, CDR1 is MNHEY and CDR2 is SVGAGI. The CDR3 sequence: CASSYRQRGGEQFF.

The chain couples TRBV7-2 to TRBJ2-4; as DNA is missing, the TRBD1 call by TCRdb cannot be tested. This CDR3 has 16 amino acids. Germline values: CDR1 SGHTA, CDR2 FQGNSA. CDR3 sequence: CASSLVGTFTGGIQYF.

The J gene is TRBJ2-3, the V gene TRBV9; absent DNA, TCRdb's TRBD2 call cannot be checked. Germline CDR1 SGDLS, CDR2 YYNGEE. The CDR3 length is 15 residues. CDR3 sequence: CASSGLAGGPDTQYF.

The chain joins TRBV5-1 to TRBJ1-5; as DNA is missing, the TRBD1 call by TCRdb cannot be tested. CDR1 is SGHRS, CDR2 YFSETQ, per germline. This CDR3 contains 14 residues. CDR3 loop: CASSLAGTNQPQHF.